This T cell receptor (beta chain) emerged from a study of blood T cell repertoires in COVID-19. Turning to the study itself: COVID-19 samples, acute and convalescent, were from the United States, Italy and Spain. From T cells, B-cell-depleted T cells, or PBMCs came the material, which was cDNA or gDNA.

With V trimmed by 4 bases and J by 3 bases, 5 bases remained unmatched. Germline CDR1 LNHDA, CDR2 SQIVND (reference sequence). CDR3 length: 14 amino acids. As originally analysed: Nucleated cell counts were estimated from reference gene primer amplification. The data were produced by immunoSEQ multiplex PCR, yet TCRdb's version contains in-frame clones alone and is incomplete. V, J and clone size derive from that table, while D and trimming were established from the DNA sequence. Among 130,000 to 150,000 clones listed, approximately 80% were seen once. Sequenced: peripheral blood. The sequence came from a human donor in a cohort sampled during active COVID-19. The chain links TRBV19 to TRBJ1-2; TRBD1 agrees at 7 bases. The CDR3 is CASSRVGTDYGYTF. The CDR3 nucleotides read TGTGCCAGTAGTAGGGTCGGGACAGACTATGGCTACACCTTC.